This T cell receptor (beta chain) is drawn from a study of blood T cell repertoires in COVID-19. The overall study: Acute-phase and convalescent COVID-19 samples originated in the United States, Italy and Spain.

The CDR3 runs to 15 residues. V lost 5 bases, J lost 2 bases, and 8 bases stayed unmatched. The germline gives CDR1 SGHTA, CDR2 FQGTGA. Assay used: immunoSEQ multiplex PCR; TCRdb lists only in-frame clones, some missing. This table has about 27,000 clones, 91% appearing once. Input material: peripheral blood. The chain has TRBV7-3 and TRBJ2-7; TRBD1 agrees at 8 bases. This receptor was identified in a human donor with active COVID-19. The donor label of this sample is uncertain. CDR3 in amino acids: CASSRQPGQAYEQYF. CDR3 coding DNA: TGTGCCAGCAGCCGACAACCGGGACAGGCCTACGAGCAGTACTTC.